The rows below give T cell receptor beta chains drawn from one sample of a study of cytomegalovirus exposure and HLA in healthy donors. Libraries were prepared by immunoSEQ multiplex PCR; TCRdb keeps only in-frame clonotypes and omits some of them. The table has about 130,000 clones, 80% seen once. Sequenced: PBMCs. The source is a male donor in good health and CMV-seronegative. The CDR3 runs from the conserved cysteine through the conserved F or W. A D gene is named only where the DNA matches it firmly. The listing skips clone size in some rows; elsewhere it reads once, few, many or a size class.

V gene	D gene	clone size	J gene	CDR3 DNA	CDR3 protein
TRBV5-1	TRBD1	.	TRBJ1-3	TGCGCCAGCAGCTCCCGGGACAGGGGTGTTGACACCATATATTTT	CASSSRDRGVDTIYF
TRBV5-5	TRBD1	.	TRBJ1-2	TGTGCCAGCAGCCAGGGACAGACGAACTATGGCTACACCTTC	CASSQGQTNYGYTF
TRBV6-5	.	.	TRBJ1-2	TGTGCCAGCGCTACCGCCCTCTATGGCTACACCTTC	CASATALYGYTF
TRBV13	.	once	TRBJ1-2	TGTGCCAGCAGCTCACATGCCCAAGCTAACTATGGCTACACCTTC	CASSSHAQANYGYTF
TRBV27	.	.	TRBJ2-2	TGTGCCAGCAGTGTCACACAGGGCACCGGGGAGCTGTTTTTT	CASSVTQGTGELFF
TRBV4-1	.	once	TRBJ1-6	TGCGCCAGCAGCTTTAATGGACAGCTTAATTCACCCCTCCACTTT	CASSFNGQLNSPLHF
TRBV7-6	.	.	TRBJ2-4	TGTGCCAGCAGACCGGGTGGCATTCAGTACTTC	CASRPGGIQYF
TRBV4-1	.	.	TRBJ2-3	TGCGCCAGCAGCCACGACAGCACTACAGATACGCAGTATTTT	CASSHDSTTDTQYF
TRBV6-5	TRBD1	.	TRBJ2-1	TGTGCCAGCAGTTCCACTGACAGGGGGCGTTACAATGAGCAGTTCTTC	CASSSTDRGRYNEQFF
TRBV9	TRBD1	.	TRBJ1-2	TGTGCCAGCAGCGCGACAGGGGAGGGCTACACCTTC	CASSATGEGYTF
TRBV7-9	TRBD1	.	TRBJ2-2	TGTGCCAGCAGCCCCCTGGACAGGGAGGCCGGGGAGCTGTTTTTT	CASSPLDREAGELFF
TRBV4-2	.	.	TRBJ1-1	TGTGCCAGCAGCCAAGGACAGAATGAAGCTTTCTTT	CASSQGQNEAFF
TRBV13	.	.	TRBJ2-7	TGTGCCAGCAGCTTATGGGAGCGGTCCTACGAGCAGTACTTC	CASSLWERSYEQYF
TRBV6-1	.	few	TRBJ2-6	TGTGCCAGCAGCACTTCAACTTCTGGGGCCAACGTCCTGACTTTC	CASSTSTSGANVLTF
TRBV30	.	few	TRBJ1-2	TGTGCCTCGACGACAGTTTCCAACTATGGCTACACCTTC	CASTTVSNYGYTF
TRBV27	.	.	TRBJ2-7	TGTGCCAGCAGTTTCGGGACAAACTACGAGCAGTACTTC	CASSFGTNYEQYF
TRBV2	.	.	TRBJ2-1	TGTGCCAGCACCCACCCCGGGATACACAATGAGCAGTTCTTC	CASTHPGIHNEQFF
TRBV7-9	.	.	TRBJ1-1	TGTGCCAGCAGCCGAAACCGGGTCCACTATAATGAAGCTTTCTTT	CASSRNRVHYNEAFF
TRBV4-2	.	.	TRBJ2-2	TGTGCCAGCAGCCCCCTCGGGGGAAGCGGGGAGCTGTTTTTT	CASSPLGGSGELFF
TRBV15	TRBD1	.	TRBJ2-5	TGTGCCACCAGCAGACCTCCGGGACAGGGTGAAGAGACCCAGTACTTC	CATSRPPGQGEETQYF
TRBV29-1	.	.	TRBJ1-3	TGCAGCGGAGAGACAGGAGAACCCTCTGGAAACACCATATATTTT	CSGETGEPSGNTIYF
TRBV7-9	TRBD2	few	TRBJ2-7	TGTGCCAGCAGCTCGTCACTCGGGACTAGCGTCTCCTACGAGCAGTACTTC	CASSSSLGTSVSYEQYF
TRBV15	TRBD1	.	TRBJ1-2	TGTGCCACCAGCGGACAGGGGGCCGATTATGGCTACACCTTC	CATSGQGADYGYTF
TRBV7-8	TRBD2	.	TRBJ2-5	TGTGCCAGCAGCTTAGCAAGGACTAGCCGCCAAGAGACCCAGTACTTC	CASSLARTSRQETQYF
TRBV29-1	TRBD1	.	TRBJ2-4	TGCAGCTCTGGGACAGGGAATAACATTCAGTACTTC	CSSGTGNNIQYF
TRBV27	TRBD1	.	TRBJ2-7	TGTGCCAGCAGTTTCCTGGACAGGGTGGGCGAGCAGTACTTC	CASSFLDRVGEQYF
TRBV6-5	.	few	TRBJ2-5	TGTGCCAGCAGTTACTCGACCAGGGGAGAGACCCAGTACTTC	CASSYSTRGETQYF
TRBV5-6	TRBD1	.	TRBJ1-2	TGTGCCAGCAGCACCGGGACAGGACACCAGATGTACTATGGCTACACCTTC	CASSTGTGHQMYYGYTF
TRBV11-3	.	.	TRBJ1-2	TGTGCCAGCAGCCCGACCGGGACTTCGTATGGCTACACCTTC	CASSPTGTSYGYTF
TRBV19	TRBD1	.	TRBJ2-7	TGTGCCAGTGGACACAGGGGATCCTACGAGCAGTACTTC	CASGHRGSYEQYF
TRBV27	.	.	TRBJ1-6	TGTGCCAGCAGTTTAGGCAGGGCTAATTCACCCCTCCACTTT	CASSLGRANSPLHF
TRBV19	TRBD1	once	TRBJ2-3	TGTGCCAGTAGTCCCGGACAGGGGCCAGATACGCAGTATTTT	CASSPGQGPDTQYF
TRBV5-5	.	.	TRBJ2-1	TGTGCCAGTGAGACCGGGACTTCTGATGAGCAGTTCTTC	CASETGTSDEQFF
TRBV7-9	TRBD1	once	TRBJ1-1	TGTTCCAGCAGCAGACAGGGAAGGGGGACTGAAGCTTTCTTT	CSSSRQGRGTEAFF